The next 11 T cell receptor beta chains were all read from a single sample in a study of identical twins (dated by TCRdb to 2016 to 2018). Libraries were made using 5' RACE. Sequencing relied on an Illumina HiSeq 2000. Starting from the raw public reads, TCRdb applied fastp trimming at Q25, assembled clones with MiXCR and retained in-frame beta chains. Each entry merges the rows of one CDR3 protein and shows their most common DNA and genes. This sample has around 1.7 million distinct CDR3 sequences in its table, and under 35% of those were observed once. Around 0.3% of the sample comes from the top ten. Specimen: cord blood. Receptors originate from a newborn girl in good health.

Of note for this clonotype: An end of the junction differs from the germline gene, which may be a read error. The V and J genes are TRBV30 and TRBJ2-2, with TRBD2 matching over 7 bases. This CDR3 spans 13 amino acids. The V gene's germline CDR1 is GTSNPN and CDR2 SVGIG (reference sequence). CDR3 amino acids: CAWTLAAPGELFF. In DNA form, the CDR3 reads TGCGCCTGGACCCTAGCGGCTCCCGGGGAGCTGTTTTTT.

The rearrangement uses TRBV7-2 and TRBJ2-2; D possibly corresponds to TRBD1 (5 bases). There are 15 residues in the CDR3. Looked up from germline, CDR1 is SGHTA and CDR2 is FQGNSA. Trimming left V 1 base short and J 2 bases short, with 8 bases between. CDR3 amino acids: CASSLGGFNTGELFF. The CDR3 nucleotides are TGTGCCAGCAGCTTAGGGGGCTTTAACACCGGGGAGCTGTTTTTT.

V is TRBV21-1 and J is TRBJ2-1; the table's D call, TRBD1, was not checked against the DNA. TRBV21-1 is annotated as a pseudogene. The CDR3 contains 11 residues. The CDR3 loop is CASGHTGDGFF. The CDR3 region has the DNA TGTGCCAGCGGGCATACAGGGGATGGGTTCTTC.

About this clonotype: At one of its ends the junction is not consistent with the germline gene, which may arise from a read error. The V gene is TRBV28, the J gene TRBJ2-3, with 7 bases that match TRBD2. CDR1 and CDR2 from the germline V gene are MDHEN and SYDVKM. The length of the CDR3 is 14 residues. The CDR3 DNA is TGTGCCAGCAGACTAGCGCACCGAACAGGTACGCAGTATTTT. This encodes CASRLAHRTGTQYF.

The chain combines TRBV9 with TRBJ2-1; weak D call: TRBD2 (5 bases). TRBJ2-7 matches the DNA end more closely, so the J call is doubtful. CDR1 SGDLS and CDR2 YYNGEE come from the germline V gene. CDR3 length: 14 amino acids. CDR3 loop: CARTIAGSYNEQYF. The CDR3 coding sequence is TGTGCCAGGACGATTGCGGGCTCCTACAATGAGCAGTACTTC.

The V gene is TRBV15, the J gene TRBJ1-6; D perhaps matches TRBD1 (6 bases). Per germline, CDR1 LNHNV and CDR2 YYDKDF (reference sequence). The CDR3 consists of 18 residues. V gave up 3 bases and J gave up 0 bases, with 15 bases separating them. The DNA for the CDR3 is TGTGCCACCAGCAGGCCAATCACAGGGCACTCCTATAATTCACCCCTCCACTTT. This codes for CATSRPITGHSYNSPLHF.

In its sample, this clonotype was seen many times. The chain recombines TRBV12-3 or TRBV12-4 with TRBJ2-1; 7 nucleotides line up with TRBD2. Trimming took 8 bases from V and 6 from J; bases not matched to a gene: 4. This CDR3 is built from 12 residues. The CDR3 spells CASRDYLNEQFF. The CDR3 DNA is TGTGCCAGCCGGGACTACCTCAATGAGCAGTTCTTC.

The chain combines TRBV12-3 or TRBV12-4 with TRBJ1-1; D possibly corresponds to TRBD1 (5 bases). This CDR3 comprises 14 residues. The germline V and J ends were trimmed by 7 bases and 5 bases, with 17 bases remaining between them. The DNA of the CDR3 is TGTGCCAGCATCCGTGGACGAGGGGCGACTGAAGCTTTCTTT. Translation gives CASIRGRGATEAFF.

The chain couples TRBV20-1 to TRBJ2-7; D is unclear. V was trimmed by 6 bases and J by 5 bases, leaving 17 bases between them. Germline values: CDR1 DFQATT, CDR2 SNEGSKA (reference sequence). The CDR3 has 13 amino acids. The CDR3 spells CSAMKPPGNEQYF. CDR3 bases: TGCAGTGCCATGAAGCCGCCAGGCAACGAGCAGTACTTC.

This clonotype was observed at least ten times. The chain uses TRBV29-1 and TRBJ2-1, with D possibly being TRBD1 (6 bases). The length of the CDR3 is 13 residues. The V end lost 5 bases, the J end lost 2 bases, and 10 bases lay between the germline ends. The germline V gene encodes CDR1 SQVTM and CDR2 ANQGSEA. CDR3 amino acids: CSVKGDPYNEQFF. In DNA form, the CDR3 reads TGCAGCGTTAAGGGGGACCCCTACAATGAGCAGTTCTTC.

This clonotype was counted only a few times. The chain uses TRBV20-1 and TRBJ2-1; D is uncertain. Germline CDR1 reads DFQATT; CDR2 reads SNEGSKA (reference sequence). This CDR3 has 9 amino acids. V lost 6 bases and J lost 4, with 1 base in between. CDR3 protein: CSAYNEQFF. Written as DNA, the CDR3 is TGCAGTGCGTACAATGAGCAGTTCTTC.